Listed below are T cell receptor beta chains from one sample, sequenced in a study of cytomegalovirus exposure and HLA in healthy donors. Produced via immunoSEQ multiplex PCR; TCRdb's table is partial and in-frame only. In the table there are 150,000 or so clones, less than 90% of which are singletons. The sample comprised PBMCs. The receptors here all came from a male donor in good health and CMV-seropositive. The CDR3 runs from the conserved cysteine through the conserved F or W. Each record gives: J gene, D gene, clone size, V gene, CDR3 protein, CDR3 DNA. A D gene is named only where the DNA matches it firmly. Size is stated for part of the rows, as once, few or many counts, or as a class when the clone is expanded.

j_gene: TRBJ2-1; d_gene: TRBD2; abundance: few; v_gene: TRBV2; CDR3aa: CASLPGLAAHNEQFF; CDR3nt: TGTGCCAGCCTCCCGGGACTAGCAGCCCACAATGAGCAGTTCTTC
j_gene: TRBJ2-7; d_gene: TRBD2; abundance: NA; v_gene: TRBV18; CDR3aa: CASSYGLEPYEQYF; CDR3nt: TGTGCCAGCTCATATGGACTAGAGCCCTACGAGCAGTACTTC
j_gene: TRBJ2-5; d_gene: NA; abundance: few; v_gene: TRBV5-4; CDR3aa: CASSPGETQYF; CDR3nt: TGTGCCAGCAGCCCCGGAGAGACCCAGTACTTC
j_gene: TRBJ2-7; d_gene: NA; abundance: NA; v_gene: TRBV4-1; CDR3aa: CASSQERQGREMTYEQYF; CDR3nt: TGCGCCAGCAGCCAAGAGCGCCAGGGGCGGGAGATGACCTACGAGCAGTACTTC
j_gene: TRBJ1-1; d_gene: NA; abundance: NA; v_gene: TRBV7-9; CDR3aa: CSSSLNSLGNTEAFF; CDR3nt: TGTTCCAGCAGCTTAAATTCTCTCGGGAACACTGAAGCTTTCTTT
j_gene: TRBJ2-5; d_gene: TRBD2; abundance: NA; v_gene: TRBV9; CDR3aa: CASSVGSSGAGETQYF; CDR3nt: TGTGCCAGCAGCGTAGGTTCTAGCGGGGCGGGGGAGACCCAGTACTTC
j_gene: TRBJ2-3; d_gene: TRBD2; abundance: NA; v_gene: TRBV15; CDR3aa: CATSRVTGGPWDTQYF; CDR3nt: TGTGCCACCAGCAGAGTTACGGGAGGGCCTTGGGATACGCAGTATTTT
j_gene: TRBJ2-1; d_gene: TRBD1; abundance: NA; v_gene: TRBV7-6; CDR3aa: CASSLDGNRGQKYNEQFF; CDR3nt: TGTGCCAGCAGCTTAGATGGCAACAGGGGGCAAAAGTACAATGAGCAGTTCTTC
j_gene: TRBJ2-7; d_gene: NA; abundance: NA; v_gene: TRBV7-9; CDR3aa: CSSSLVAYEQYF; CDR3nt: TGTTCCAGCAGCTTAGTAGCGTACGAGCAGTACTTC
j_gene: TRBJ1-5; d_gene: NA; abundance: NA; v_gene: TRBV7-8; CDR3aa: CASSYSRGENQPQHF; CDR3nt: TGTGCCAGCAGCTATTCGCGGGGGGAGAATCAGCCCCAGCATTTT
j_gene: TRBJ2-4; d_gene: NA; abundance: NA; v_gene: TRBV6-6; CDR3aa: CASSSGHRENIQYF; CDR3nt: TGTGCCAGCAGTTCGGGACATCGGGAAAACATTCAGTACTTC
j_gene: TRBJ2-5; d_gene: NA; abundance: NA; v_gene: TRBV5-4; CDR3aa: CASSSYSLWGRETQYF; CDR3nt: TGTGCCAGCAGCTCCTATAGTCTGTGGGGCCGAGAGACCCAGTACTTC
j_gene: TRBJ2-2; d_gene: TRBD1; abundance: NA; v_gene: TRBV7-7; CDR3aa: CASSLSTGGNTGELFF; CDR3nt: TGTGCTAGCAGCTTATCGACAGGGGGCAACACCGGGGAGCTGTTTTTT
j_gene: TRBJ2-7; d_gene: TRBD1; abundance: NA; v_gene: TRBV18; CDR3aa: CASSPQGASEQYF; CDR3nt: TGTGCCAGCTCACCACAGGGGGCTTCCGAGCAGTACTTC
j_gene: TRBJ2-3; d_gene: TRBD2; abundance: NA; v_gene: TRBV11-3; CDR3aa: CASSFRGRATDTQYF; CDR3nt: TGTGCCAGCAGCTTCCGAGGGAGGGCGACAGATACGCAGTATTTT
j_gene: TRBJ2-5; d_gene: TRBD1; abundance: NA; v_gene: TRBV18; CDR3aa: CASSPPDREETQYF; CDR3nt: TGTGCCAGCTCACCCCCGGACAGGGAAGAGACCCAGTACTTC
j_gene: TRBJ1-2; d_gene: TRBD1; abundance: NA; v_gene: TRBV11-3; CDR3aa: CASSGDRGGYGYTF; CDR3nt: TGTGCCAGCAGCGGTGACAGGGGGGGCTATGGCTACACCTTC
j_gene: TRBJ1-1; d_gene: NA; abundance: NA; v_gene: TRBV9; CDR3aa: CASSVLGRGEAFF; CDR3nt: TGTGCCAGCAGCGTGTTAGGGAGGGGCGAAGCTTTCTTT